These 15 T cell receptor beta chains share one sample of origin, sequenced in a study of T cells after yellow fever vaccination. TCRdb passed the 5' RACE reads through MiXCR, listing each CDR3 protein once. The profile shows 200,000 to 300,000 distinct CDR3 sequences, 10% to 15% of them singletons. The sequencing used CD4+ T cells sorted from PBMCs, collected 45 days after the yellow fever booster vaccination. These receptors all stem from a man younger than 40 who received the YFV17D yellow fever vaccine.

This clonotype showed up many times. The chain recombines TRBV12-3 or TRBV12-4 with TRBJ2-7; 7 bases are shared with TRBD1. The CDR3 is 13 amino acids. The V and J ends lost 5 bases and 5 bases, in that order; junction bases with no gene match: 6. CDR3 coding DNA: TGTGCCAGCAGTACCACACAGGGGAACGAGCAGTACTTC. Residues: CASSTTQGNEQYF.

V usage is TRBV20-1 and J usage is TRBJ2-3; 9 bases are a match to TRBD2. Germline assignment: CDR1 DFQATT and CDR2 SNEGSKA (reference sequence). Trimming removed 5 bases from V and 5 bases from J; junction bases left unmatched: 14. The length of the CDR3 is 16 residues. As DNA, the CDR3 is TGCAGTGCTCCCCGAGGCAGCGGGAGGAGGGTAGATACGCAGTATTTT. It specifies CSAPRGSGRRVDTQYF.

The chain uses TRBV20-1 and TRBJ2-5; 10 bases align to TRBD2. V was pared by 7 bases and J by 4 bases, with 9 bases of the junction left unmatched. Germline V gene sequence: CDR1 DFQATT, CDR2 SNEGSKA (reference sequence). The CDR3 is 14 amino acids. CDR3 nucleotide sequence: TGCAGTGTTTCCTCTAGCGGGAGTAGAGAGACCCAGTACTTC. Amino acids: CSVSSSGSRETQYF.

The sample holds a few counts of this clonotype. The CDR3 nucleotides read TGTGCCAGCAGCCAATCCCGAACGTTCCCTGGAAACACCATATATTTT. Translating it yields CASSQSRTFPGNTIYF. The chain uses TRBV14 and TRBJ1-3; D unresolved. The V end was cut by 2 bases, the J end by 2 bases, with 13 bases between. This CDR3 is built from 16 residues. Per the germline V gene, CDR1 is SGHDN and CDR2 is FVKESK.

Only a few counts were recorded for this clonotype. The chain couples TRBV7-9 to TRBJ2-1; no reliable D call. This CDR3 spans 13 amino acids. Germline V CDR1 and CDR2: SEHNR, FQNEAQ (reference sequence). The germline V and J ends were trimmed by 5 bases and 1 base, with 6 bases remaining between them. CDR3 sequence: CASSEVSYNEQFF. DNA of the CDR3: TGTGCCAGCAGCGAGGTGTCCTACAATGAGCAGTTCTTC.

The rearrangement links TRBV29-1 to TRBJ2-6; D gene ambiguous. CDR3 length: 12 residues. Germline V gene sequence: CDR1 SQVTM, CDR2 ANQGSEA. Trimming took 6 bases from V and 3 from J, leaving 6 bases between them. The CDR3 DNA reads as TGCAGCGTAGATGATGGGGCCAACGTCCTGACTTTC. This translates into CSVDDGANVLTF.

This clonotype came up a few times. CDR3 sequence (DNA): TGCGCCAGCAGCTCGGGACAAGTGAACACTGAAGCTTTCTTT. Translation: CASSSGQVNTEAFF. This sequence joins TRBV5-1 and TRBJ1-1; D possibly corresponds to TRBD1 (6 bases). Germline CDR1 reads SGHRS; CDR2 reads YFSETQ. Trimming left V 3 bases short and J 0 bases short, with 9 bases between. The CDR3 length is 14 residues.

This clonotype was recorded many times. The chain employs TRBV7-6 and TRBJ2-5; D remains ambiguous. Trimming pared 2 bases from V and 4 bases from J, leaving 11 bases between. The CDR3 runs 14 residues. Looked up from germline, CDR1 is SGHVS and CDR2 is FNYEAQ. CDR3 sequence reads: CASSLSPATETQYF. The CDR3 DNA is TGTGCCAGCAGCTTATCGCCAGCCACAGAGACCCAGTACTTC.

CDR3 sequence reads: CASSSTSGFYNEQFF. CDR3 in DNA: TGTGCCAGCAGTTCGACTAGCGGGTTCTACAATGAGCAGTTCTTC. The chain recombines TRBV6-5 with TRBJ2-1; TRBD2 matches 10 bases. This CDR3 comprises 15 residues. With 4 bases clipped from V and 3 bases from J, the junction kept 3 bases outside the gene matches. Germline V gene sequence: CDR1 MNHEY, CDR2 SVGAGI.

This clonotype was detected a few times. The rearrangement uses TRBV4-3 and TRBJ2-3; 10 bases agree with TRBD2. This CDR3 spans 18 amino acids. CDR1 LGHNA and CDR2 YSLEER come from the germline V gene. Losses at the gene ends were 1 base for V and 2 bases for J; bases not matched to a gene: 9. The CDR3 DNA sequence: TGCGCCAGCAGCCAAGCGTATGCTAGCGGGAGCAACACAGATACGCAGTATTTT. It codes for CASSQAYASGSNTDTQYF.

The chain combines TRBV20-1 with TRBJ2-1; 11 bases fit TRBD2. V was pared by 4 bases and J by 7 bases, with 12 bases of the junction left unmatched. CDR3 size: 16 residues. Germline V gene lookup returns CDR1 DFQATT and CDR2 SNEGSKA (reference sequence). The CDR3 spells CSAILSSSGRLNEQFF. CDR3 nucleotides: TGCAGTGCTATATTGAGCTCTAGCGGGAGGTTGAATGAGCAGTTCTTC.

This clonotype was observed a few times. CDR3: CAWKGQGAIQPQHF. DNA for the CDR3: TGTGCCTGGAAGGGGCAGGGGGCGATTCAGCCCCAGCATTTT. The rearrangement uses TRBV30 and TRBJ1-5, with 8 bases fitting TRBD1. The CDR3 spans 14 residues. CDR1 is GTSNPN, CDR2 SVGIG, per germline (reference sequence). V trimming: 4 bases; J trimming: 6 bases; junction bases outside the gene matches: 8.

The rearrangement uses TRBV9 and TRBJ2-7; D is undetermined. Germline loops: CDR1 SGDLS, CDR2 YYNGEE. The V end lost 0 bases, the J end lost 2 bases, and 6 bases lay between the germline ends. The CDR3 has 13 residues. DNA for the CDR3: TGTGCCAGCAGCGTAGCGCCAACCTACGAGCAGTACTTC. This translates into CASSVAPTYEQYF.

This rearrangement joins TRBV10-2 to TRBJ2-3, with unresolved D. CDR1 and CDR2 (germline): WSHSY, SAAADI. V was clipped by 7 bases and J by 1 base, with 12 bases between them. This CDR3 is 14 amino acids long. This CDR3 is CASIMSTRTDTQYF. CDR3 nucleotide sequence: TGCGCCAGCATCATGTCGACCCGCACAGATACGCAGTATTTT.

The J gene is TRBJ2-1, the V gene TRBV24-1; TRBD1 might be the D (5 bases). The CDR3 loop spans 17 amino acids. Germline V CDR1 and CDR2: KGHDR, SFDVKD. V lost 4 bases and J lost 5, with 20 bases in between. The CDR3 DNA is TGTGCCACCAGTGACCCCAGCAGGGCGACGCCCCACAATGAGCAGTTCTTC. Translated: CATSDPSRATPHNEQFF.